This T cell receptor (beta chain) was obtained from a study of blood T cell repertoires in COVID-19. Germline values: CDR1 SGHNT, CDR2 YYREEE (reference sequence). V lost 4 bases and J 5 bases, leaving 17 bases between the germline ends. This CDR3 spans 15 amino acids. Individuals aged about 18 to 89 years were recruited from 24 US areas. The data were produced by immunoSEQ multiplex PCR, yet TCRdb's version contains in-frame clones alone and is incomplete. The sample includes a few hundred thousand clones, roughly 87% of them seen just once. The material sequenced was PBMCs or T cells enriched from blood (not recorded which). This TCR derives from a man younger than 30 with acute COVID-19. The chain has TRBV5-4 and TRBJ2-3; D possibly corresponds to TRBD1 (6 bases). DNA of the CDR3: TGTGCCAGCAGCCGGTGGATACAGGGCAAAGATACGCAGTATTTT. This encodes CASSRWIQGKDTQYF.